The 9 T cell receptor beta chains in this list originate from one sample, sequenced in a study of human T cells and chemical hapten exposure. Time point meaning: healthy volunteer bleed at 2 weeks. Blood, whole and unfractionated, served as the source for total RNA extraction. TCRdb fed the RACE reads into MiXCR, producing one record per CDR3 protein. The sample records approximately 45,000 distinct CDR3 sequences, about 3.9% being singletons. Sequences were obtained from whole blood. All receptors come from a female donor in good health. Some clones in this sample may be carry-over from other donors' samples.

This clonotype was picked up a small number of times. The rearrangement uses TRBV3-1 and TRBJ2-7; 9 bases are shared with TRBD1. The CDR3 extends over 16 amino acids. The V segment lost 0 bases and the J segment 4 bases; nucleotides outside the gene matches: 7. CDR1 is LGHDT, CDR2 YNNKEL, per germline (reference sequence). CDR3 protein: CASSQDFGTGLYEQYF. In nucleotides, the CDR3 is TGTGCCAGCAGCCAAGATTTTGGGACAGGGTTATACGAGCAGTACTTC.

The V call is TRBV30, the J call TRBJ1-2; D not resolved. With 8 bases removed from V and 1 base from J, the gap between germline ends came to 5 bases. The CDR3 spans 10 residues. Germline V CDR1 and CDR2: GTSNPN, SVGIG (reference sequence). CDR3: CAVFNYGYTF. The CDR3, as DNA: TGTGCCGTATTTAACTATGGCTACACCTTC.

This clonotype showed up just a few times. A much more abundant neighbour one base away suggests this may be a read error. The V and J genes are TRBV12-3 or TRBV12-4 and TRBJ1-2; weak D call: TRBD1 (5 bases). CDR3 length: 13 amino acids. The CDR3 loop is CASSPSRDYGDTF. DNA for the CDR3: TGTGCCAGCAGCCCGAGCCGGGACTATGGCGACACCTTC.

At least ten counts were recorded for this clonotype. CDR3 bases: TGCGCCAGCAGCGCACAGGGTTTTGAGACCCAGTACTTC. Its protein product is CASSAQGFETQYF. J is TRBJ2-5 and V is TRBV5-1; perhaps TRBD1 as D (6 bases). Germline CDR1 reads SGHRS; CDR2 reads YFSETQ. The CDR3 consists of 13 residues. The V gene lost 4 bases and the J gene lost 5 bases, with 12 bases spanning the gap.

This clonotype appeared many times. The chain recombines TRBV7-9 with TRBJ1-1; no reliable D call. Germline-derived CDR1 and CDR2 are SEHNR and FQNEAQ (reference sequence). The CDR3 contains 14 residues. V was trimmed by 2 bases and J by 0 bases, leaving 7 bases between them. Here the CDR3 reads CASSLNRMNTEAFF. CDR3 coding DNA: TGTGCCAGCAGCTTAAACCGCATGAACACTGAAGCTTTCTTT.

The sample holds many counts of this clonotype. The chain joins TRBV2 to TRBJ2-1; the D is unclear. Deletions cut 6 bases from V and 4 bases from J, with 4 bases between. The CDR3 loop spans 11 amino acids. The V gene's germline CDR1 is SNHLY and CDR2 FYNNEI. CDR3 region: CASSVYNEQFF. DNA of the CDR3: TGTGCCAGCAGCGTTTACAATGAGCAGTTCTTC. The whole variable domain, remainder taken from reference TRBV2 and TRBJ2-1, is EPEVTQTPSHQVTQMGQEVILRCVPISNHLYFYWYRQILGQKVEFLVSFYNNEISEKSEIFDDQFSVERPDGSNFTLKIRSTKLEDSAMYFCASSVYNEQFFGPGTRLTVL.

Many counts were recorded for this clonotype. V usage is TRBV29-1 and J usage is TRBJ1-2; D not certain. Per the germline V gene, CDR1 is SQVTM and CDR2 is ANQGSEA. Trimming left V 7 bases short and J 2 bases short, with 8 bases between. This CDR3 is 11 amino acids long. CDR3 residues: CSAEENYGYTF. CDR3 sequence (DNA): TGCAGCGCGGAGGAAAACTATGGCTACACCTTC.

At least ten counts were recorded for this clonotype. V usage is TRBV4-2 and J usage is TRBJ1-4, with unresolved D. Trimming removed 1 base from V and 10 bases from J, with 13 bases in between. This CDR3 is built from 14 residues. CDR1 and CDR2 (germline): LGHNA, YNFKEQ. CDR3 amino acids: CASSQAVAGGKLFF. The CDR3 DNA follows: TGTGCCAGCAGCCAAGCGGTCGCCGGCGGAAAACTGTTTTTT.

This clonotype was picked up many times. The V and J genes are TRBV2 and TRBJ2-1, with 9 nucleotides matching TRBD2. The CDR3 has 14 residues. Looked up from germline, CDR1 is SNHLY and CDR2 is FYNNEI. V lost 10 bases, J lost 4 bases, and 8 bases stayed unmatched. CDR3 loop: CAIQSGGPYNEQFF. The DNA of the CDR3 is TGTGCCATCCAAAGCGGGGGGCCTTACAATGAGCAGTTCTTC.